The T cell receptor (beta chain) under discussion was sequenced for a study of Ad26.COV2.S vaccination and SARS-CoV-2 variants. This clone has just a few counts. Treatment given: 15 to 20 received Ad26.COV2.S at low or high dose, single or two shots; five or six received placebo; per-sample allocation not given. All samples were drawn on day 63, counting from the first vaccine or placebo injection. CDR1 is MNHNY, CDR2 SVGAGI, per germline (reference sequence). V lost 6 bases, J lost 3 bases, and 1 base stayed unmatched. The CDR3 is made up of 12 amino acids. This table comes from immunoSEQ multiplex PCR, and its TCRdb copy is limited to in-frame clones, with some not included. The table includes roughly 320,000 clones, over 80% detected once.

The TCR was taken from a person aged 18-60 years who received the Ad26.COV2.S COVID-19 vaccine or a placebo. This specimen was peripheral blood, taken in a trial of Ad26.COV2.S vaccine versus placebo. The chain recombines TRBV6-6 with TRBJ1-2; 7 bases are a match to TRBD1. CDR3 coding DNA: TGTGCCAGCAGCGGGACAGACTATGGCTACACCTTC. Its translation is CASSGTDYGYTF.